Following are 8 T cell receptor beta chains from one sample sequenced in a study of graft-versus-host responses after intestinal transplantation. Clones were read by immunoSEQ multiplex PCR, and TCRdb kept only the in-frame ones, dropping some. The data show around 78,000 clones, 80% to 90% seen once. These TCRs are of unknown antigen specificity. Sequenced material: unstimulated CD8+ T cells sorted from spleen or lymph node cells, taken before transplant. The receptor set was obtained from a human donor who was the organ donor for an intestinal transplant.

V gene TRBV30 combines with J gene TRBJ2-1; 8 positions agree with TRBD2. The V segment lost 3 bases and the J segment 5 bases; nucleotides outside the gene matches: 3. The CDR3 is 13 amino acids. CDR1 is GTSNPN, CDR2 SVGIG, per germline (reference sequence). The CDR3 DNA reads TGTGCCTGGAGGGGACTAGGGGACAATGAGCAGTTCTTC. Translated, it gives CAWRGLGDNEQFF.

The chain links TRBV28 to TRBJ1-2; the D gene is possibly TRBD1 (6 bases). Trimming stripped 2 bases from V and 4 bases from J, with 17 bases between. The CDR3 length is 16 residues. Germline-derived CDR1 and CDR2 are MDHEN and SYDVKM. As DNA, the CDR3 is TGTGCCAGCAGTTTACGCGCAGGACAGCCCTTCTATGGCTACACCTTC. Its protein is CASSLRAGQPFYGYTF.

This chain links TRBV7-7 with TRBJ1-1, with D uncertain. The germline V gene has CDR1 SSHAT and CDR2 FNYEAQ (reference sequence). This CDR3 is 13 amino acids long. V shed 6 bases and J shed 0 bases, with 8 bases lying between them. The CDR3 here is CASSREMNTEAFF. In DNA form, the CDR3 reads TGTGCCAGCAGTCGTGAGATGAACACTGAAGCTTTCTTT.

The CDR3 loop reads CASSMGGSGNQPQHF. In DNA form, the CDR3 reads TGTGCCAGCAGCATGGGTGGGAGTGGGAATCAGCCCCAGCATTTT. V is TRBV6-1 and J is TRBJ1-5, with no clear D. The ends were cut back, 6 bases at V and 4 bases at J, with 16 bases in the middle. The CDR3 sequence is 15 residues long. Germline V lookup: CDR1 MNHNS, CDR2 SASEGT.

This clone appeared a few times. The J gene is TRBJ2-7, the V gene TRBV19; D possibly uses TRBD1 or TRBD2 (5 bases each). The CDR3 has 13 residues. Germline lookup yields CDR1 LNHDA and CDR2 SQIVND (reference sequence). V was trimmed by 5 bases and J by 4 bases, leaving 12 bases between them. CDR3 protein: CASSPGTVYEQYF. CDR3 nucleotide sequence: TGTGCCAGTAGTCCGGGGACGGTATACGAGCAGTACTTC.

The chain is built from TRBV7-9 and TRBJ2-3; D not certain. The germline CDR1 and CDR2 sequences are SEHNR and FQNEAQ (reference sequence). CDR3 length: 14 residues. V lost 1 base and J lost 4, with 9 bases in between. The CDR3 DNA follows: TGTGCCAGCAGCTTAGGGGTGGGTGCAGATACGCAGTATTTT. This translates into CASSLGVGADTQYF.

The gene calls are TRBV7-9 and TRBJ2-5; D uncertain. Deletions cut 4 bases from V and 3 bases from J, with 9 bases between. The CDR3 extends over 13 amino acids. Germline CDR1 reads SEHNR; CDR2 reads FQNEAQ (reference sequence). CDR3 nucleotides: TGTGCCAGCAGCTATCAACTAAAAGAGACCCAGTACTTC. Translating it yields CASSYQLKETQYF.

V and J are TRBV30 and TRBJ1-4, with D possibly matching TRBD1 (5 bases). Per the germline V gene, CDR1 is GTSNPN and CDR2 is SVGIG (reference sequence). The CDR3 extends over 13 amino acids. The V end lost 2 bases, the J end lost 7 bases, and 11 bases lay between the germline ends. The CDR3 DNA is TGTGCCTGGAGTTTGGGGACGCCTGAAAAACTGTTTTTT. Encoded protein: CAWSLGTPEKLFF.